A selection of T cell receptor beta chains follows, all from one sample in a study of cytomegalovirus exposure and HLA in healthy donors. TCRdb's table, derived via immunoSEQ multiplex PCR, lists solely in-frame clones and lacks some. This sample has 150,000 to 200,000 clones, with nearly 80% found just once. Sequenced sample: PBMCs. The receptor set was obtained from a woman between 25 and 40 years old in good health and CMV-seropositive. Both conserved end residues are trimmed from each CDR3.

TRBJ1-5 | TRBV10-1 | ASSKGGNQPQH
TRBJ1-1 | TRBV27 | ASSSTGINTEAF
TRBJ2-5 | TRBV5-1 | ASSGQGGGETQY
TRBJ1-1 | TRBV5-1 | ASSFAQGGVGTEAF
TRBJ2-3 | TRBV5-1 | ASSLRDRVKDTQY
TRBJ2-7 | TRBV27 | ASSPGSGIRNEQY
TRBJ2-7 | TRBV5-6 | ASSFFRREQY
TRBJ2-1 | TRBV6-1 | ASSDDGGSNNEQF
TRBJ2-3 | TRBV6-6 | ASSYRGRTVDTQY
TRBJ1-2 | TRBV9 | ASSVGTAARYGYT
TRBJ2-5 | TRBV28 | ASSQPGLAGGPTEETQY
TRBJ1-6 | TRBV5-6 | ASSLRAGGVSPLH
TRBJ1-2 | TRBV14 | ASSQATQGSGGYT
TRBJ1-1 | TRBV5-8 | ASSFGPRGAEAF